Listed below are T cell receptor beta chains from one sample, sequenced in a study of control samples from healthy donors and cancer patients. Clones were sequenced by immunoSEQ multiplex PCR, and TCRdb holds only the in-frame ones, with some missing. The table shows about 250,000 clones, with almost 85% occurring only once. Sequencing input: PBMCs. The receptor set was obtained from a woman in her fifties or sixties with lung cancer. Each CDR3 is given with its conserved first and last residue. D genes are given only for firm matches. Size tells how often a clone was seen (once, few, many) or the class of an expanded clone, and some rows leave it out.

CDR3 protein: CASSLGGGPSTDTQYF; CDR3 DNA: TGCGCCAGCAGCTTGGGCGGCGGTCCTAGCACAGATACGCAGTATTTT; J gene: TRBJ2-3; clone size: NA; D gene: NA; V gene: TRBV5-1
CDR3 protein: CASSLDSLGEAFF; CDR3 DNA: TGCGCCAGCAGCTTAGACAGCCTGGGTGAAGCTTTCTTT; J gene: TRBJ1-1; clone size: NA; D gene: NA; V gene: TRBV5-1
CDR3 protein: CASSPGTGGSSPLHF; CDR3 DNA: TGTGCCAGCTCACCAGGGACAGGGGGCAGTTCACCCCTCCACTTT; J gene: TRBJ1-6; clone size: NA; D gene: TRBD1; V gene: TRBV18
CDR3 protein: CASSQKRGLAASSYNEQFF; CDR3 DNA: TGCGCCAGCAGCCAGAAAAGGGGACTAGCGGCTTCATCCTACAATGAGCAGTTCTTC; J gene: TRBJ2-1; clone size: NA; D gene: TRBD2; V gene: TRBV4-1
CDR3 protein: CASSPGQIQETQYF; CDR3 DNA: TGCGCCAGCAGCCCCGGACAGATACAAGAGACCCAGTACTTC; J gene: TRBJ2-5; clone size: NA; D gene: NA; V gene: TRBV5-1
CDR3 protein: CASSNQVTGARGYTF; CDR3 DNA: TGTGCCAGTAGTAATCAAGTGACAGGGGCAAGAGGCTACACCTTC; J gene: TRBJ1-2; clone size: NA; D gene: TRBD1; V gene: TRBV19
CDR3 protein: CASNRDRYTEAFF; CDR3 DNA: TGTGCCAGCAATCGAGACAGGTACACTGAAGCTTTCTTT; J gene: TRBJ1-1; clone size: few; D gene: NA; V gene: TRBV7-9
CDR3 protein: CASSTNYGYTF; CDR3 DNA: TGTGCCAGCAGTACTAACTATGGCTACACCTTC; J gene: TRBJ1-2; clone size: NA; D gene: NA; V gene: TRBV12-3/TRBV12-4
CDR3 protein: CASSPFRGTDTQYF; CDR3 DNA: TGTGCCAGCTCACCATTCAGGGGCACAGATACGCAGTATTTT; J gene: TRBJ2-3; clone size: NA; D gene: NA; V gene: TRBV18
CDR3 protein: CASSGTGLSYEQYF; CDR3 DNA: TGCGCCAGCAGTGGGACGGGGTTGTCCTACGAGCAGTACTTC; J gene: TRBJ2-7; clone size: NA; D gene: NA; V gene: TRBV10-2
CDR3 protein: CASSFRQGGITEAFF; CDR3 DNA: TGCGCCAGCAGCTTTAGACAGGGGGGAATCACTGAAGCTTTCTTT; J gene: TRBJ1-1; clone size: NA; D gene: TRBD1; V gene: TRBV5-1
CDR3 protein: CATRGRDLPSDEQFF; CDR3 DNA: TGTGCCACCAGGGGGAGGGATCTACCCTCGGATGAGCAGTTCTTC; J gene: TRBJ2-1; clone size: once; D gene: NA; V gene: TRBV2
CDR3 protein: CAISEPSEGAYEQYF; CDR3 DNA: TGTGCCATCAGTGAGCCGTCGGAAGGGGCATACGAGCAGTACTTC; J gene: TRBJ2-7; clone size: NA; D gene: NA; V gene: TRBV10-3
CDR3 protein: CASSQSRSSGNTIYF; CDR3 DNA: TGCGCCAGCAGTCAATCTCGGTCCTCTGGAAACACCATATATTTT; J gene: TRBJ1-3; clone size: few; D gene: NA; V gene: TRBV23-1